The present T cell receptor beta chain was sequenced within a study of regulatory T cells in long-lasting Graves disease. This clonotype occurred many times. Libraries of TCR beta came from iRepertoire HTBI primers plus Arm-PCR of CDR3 regions. TCRdb used MiXCR to reprocess the multiplex PCR reads, holding one entry per CDR3 protein. The table records hundreds of thousands of distinct CDR3 sequences, 15% to 20% of them present only once. Time point reported: newly diagnosed GD, antithyroid drugs for less than 3 months. PBMCs were the source of the RNA used for TCR sequencing. Separately, the same data were catalogued under a study of T cells in Graves' hyperthyroidism and ophthalmopathy.

The sequencing here drew on peripheral blood mononuclear cells (PBMCs), taken at new diagnosis, from a patient treated with antithyroid drugs. This TCR was sampled from a middle-aged woman with Graves disease.

In nucleotides, the CDR3 is TGTGCCAGCAGTGAAGGCAGGGTGGAGACCCAGTACTTC. It encodes CASSEGRVETQYF. This chain uses TRBV2 with TRBJ2-5; a possible D gene is TRBD1 (5 bases). The CDR3 contains 13 residues. Germline V gene sequence: CDR1 SNHLY, CDR2 FYNNEI. Between the trimmed V and J ends, which lost 1 base and 5 bases, there was a span of 8 bases.